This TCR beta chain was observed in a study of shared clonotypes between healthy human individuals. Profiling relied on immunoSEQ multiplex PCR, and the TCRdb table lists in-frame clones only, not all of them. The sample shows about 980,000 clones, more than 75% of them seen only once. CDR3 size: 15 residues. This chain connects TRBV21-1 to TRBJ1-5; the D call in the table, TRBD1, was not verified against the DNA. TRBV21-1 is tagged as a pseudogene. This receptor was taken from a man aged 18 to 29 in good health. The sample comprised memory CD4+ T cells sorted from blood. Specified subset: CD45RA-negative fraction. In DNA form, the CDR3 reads TGTGCCAGCATCGCCATTGACACTAGCAATCAGCCCCAGCATTTT. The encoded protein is CASIAIDTSNQPQHF.